This is a list of T cell receptor beta chains from one sample in a study of blood T cells in healthy people across ages. TCRdb reprocessed the 5' RACE reads via MiXCR and lists one record per CDR3 protein. The sample contains 700,000 to 950,000 distinct CDR3 sequences, 58% of which appear only once. The sequenced sample consisted of blood. The receptors were gathered from a man aged 25-45 years in good health. The CDR3 runs from the conserved cysteine through the conserved F or W. A D gene is named only where the DNA matches it firmly. Not all rows give a size; the values are once, few, many and, for expanded clones, a class.

v_call	j_call	d_call	clone_size	cdr3_nt	cdr3_aa
TRBV7-2	TRBJ2-7	-	few	TGTGCCAGCAGCTTATCGGCCTCCCCCTACGAGCAGTACTTC	CASSLSASPYEQYF
TRBV20-1	TRBJ2-1	TRBD1	few	TGCAGTGCTAGAGAATTACAGGGGGATTGGAATGAGCAGTTCTTC	CSARELQGDWNEQFF
TRBV24-1	TRBJ1-2	-	once	TGTGCCACCAGTGGCCCAAATACGAACTATGGCTACACCTTC	CATSGPNTNYGYTF
TRBV15	TRBJ2-1	-	-	TGTGCCACCAGCAGAGCGAGCGTAGGGGGGGGGTCCTACAATGAGCAGTTCTTC	CATSRASVGGGSYNEQFF
TRBV19	TRBJ2-3	TRBD1	once	TGTGCCAGTAGTACCGGGACAGGTACGGGTGGAGATACGCAGTATTTT	CASSTGTGTGGDTQYF
TRBV6-2/TRBV6-3	TRBJ2-7	TRBD2	-	TGTGCCAGCAGTTTTCGACTAGCTCTGGTTGAGCAGTACTTC	CASSFRLALVEQYF
TRBV7-2	TRBJ2-7	-	few	TGTGCCAGCAGCGGGACTCCCGAGCACGAGCAGTACTTC	CASSGTPEHEQYF
TRBV11-2	TRBJ2-3	TRBD2	few	TGTGCCAGCAGCCCGGGACTAGCACTAATAGCAGATACGCAGTATTTT	CASSPGLALIADTQYF
TRBV10-3	TRBJ2-7	-	-	TGTGCCATCAAGGGGGATGGGGGAGGCTCCTACGAGCAGTACTTC	CAIKGDGGGSYEQYF
TRBV12-3/TRBV12-4	TRBJ2-6	TRBD1	few	TGTGCCAGCAGCCCCGGGACAGGGGGCTACGGGGCCAACGTCCTGACTTTC	CASSPGTGGYGANVLTF
TRBV7-9	TRBJ1-2	-	-	TGTGCCAGCAGCCCTCGGACCGGGGAGGATGGCTACACCTTC	CASSPRTGEDGYTF
TRBV7-3	TRBJ2-1	TRBD2	-	TGTGCCAGCAGTCTTATTAGCGGGAACGACAATGAGCAGTTCTTC	CASSLISGNDNEQFF
TRBV28	TRBJ2-6	TRBD1	-	TGTGCCAGCAGTTTAGCGGGACAGGATGAAACTGGGGCCAACGTCCTGACTTTC	CASSLAGQDETGANVLTF
TRBV5-5	TRBJ1-6	-	-	TGTGCCAGCAGGTCCTCAGGGGTTTCACCCCTCCACTTT	CASRSSGVSPLHF
TRBV28	TRBJ2-7	-	few	TGTGCCAGCATCGGCCTTGAGCAGAACTACGAGCAGTACTTC	CASIGLEQNYEQYF
TRBV7-2	TRBJ2-1	-	-	TGTGCCAGCAGCTTAAGCCGGGACATAAATGAGCAGTTCTTC	CASSLSRDINEQFF
TRBV10-3	TRBJ2-1	-	-	TGTGCCATCAGTAACGGGGTCTTTGAGCAGTTCTTC	CAISNGVFEQFF
TRBV7-9	TRBJ2-7	TRBD1	-	TGTGCCAGCAGCCCGGACAGGGGTGCAACCGAGCAGTACTTC	CASSPDRGATEQYF
TRBV12-3/TRBV12-4	TRBJ1-2	-	-	TGTGCCAGCAGTCTCCTTGGGGGTTCCGGCTACACCTTC	CASSLLGGSGYTF
TRBV27	TRBJ1-5	-	-	TGTGCCAGCAGGCGAGTTTCAGGGAATGAGCCCCAGCATTTT	CASRRVSGNEPQHF
TRBV20-1	TRBJ2-1	TRBD1	once	TGCAGTGGGACAGGGGATAGTGAGCAGTTCTTC	CSGTGDSEQFF
TRBV7-9	TRBJ1-2	-	-	TGTGCCAGCAGCCCCGATCGTCCCGCGGCCGGTGGCTACACCTTC	CASSPDRPAAGGYTF